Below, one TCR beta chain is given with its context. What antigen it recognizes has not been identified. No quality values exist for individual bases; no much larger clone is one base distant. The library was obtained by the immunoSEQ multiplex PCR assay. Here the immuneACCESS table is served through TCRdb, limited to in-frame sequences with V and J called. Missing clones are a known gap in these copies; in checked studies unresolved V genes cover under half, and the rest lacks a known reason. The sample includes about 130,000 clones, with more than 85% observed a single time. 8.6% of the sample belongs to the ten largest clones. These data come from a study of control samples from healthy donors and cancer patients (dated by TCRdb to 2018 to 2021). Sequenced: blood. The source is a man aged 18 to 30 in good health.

The DNA sequence is TGTGCCAGCAGTGAAGCGGAGTGGCAAAACAATGAGCAGTTCTTC. This yields the protein CASSEAEWQNNEQFF. The chain links TRBV2 with TRBJ2-1; no D gene is confidently identified. The CDR3 spans 15 residues, from the cysteine through the phenylalanine. The read is trimmed to its CDR3 DNA, 45 bases read in frame from base 1. Per the germline V gene, SNHLY is the CDR1 and FYNNEI is the CDR2. V and J are truncated by 0 bases and 5 bases respectively, leaving an intervening sequence of 11 bases.